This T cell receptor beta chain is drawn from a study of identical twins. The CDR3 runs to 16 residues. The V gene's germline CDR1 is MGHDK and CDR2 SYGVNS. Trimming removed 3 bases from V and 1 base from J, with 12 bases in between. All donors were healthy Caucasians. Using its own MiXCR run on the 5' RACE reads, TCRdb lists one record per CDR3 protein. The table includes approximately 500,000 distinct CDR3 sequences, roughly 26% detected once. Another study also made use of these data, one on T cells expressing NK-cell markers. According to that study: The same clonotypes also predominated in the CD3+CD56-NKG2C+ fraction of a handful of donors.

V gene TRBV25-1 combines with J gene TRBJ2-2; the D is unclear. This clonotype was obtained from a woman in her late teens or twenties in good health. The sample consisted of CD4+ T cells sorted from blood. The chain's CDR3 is CASSDRLEVNTGELFF. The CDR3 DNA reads TGTGCCAGCAGTGACCGCCTCGAGGTGAACACCGGGGAGCTGTTTTTT.